This is a list of T cell receptor beta chains from one sample in a study of PD-1 blockade in classical Hodgkin lymphoma. The method was immunoSEQ multiplex PCR; TCRdb's version includes in-frame clones alone and lacks a portion of them. Here the sample spans some 30,000 clones, approximately 79% being singletons. The material sequenced was CD4+ T cells from blood, taken before the fourth cycle of nivolumab. These receptors all stem from a human donor with classical Hodgkin lymphoma. Each CDR3 is given with its conserved first and last residue. Fields, in order: J gene, V gene, D gene, CDR3 protein, CDR3 DNA. D genes are given only for firm matches.

J gene: TRBJ1-2
V gene: TRBV6-5
D gene: TRBD1
CDR3 protein: CASSTETGGDYGYTF
CDR3 DNA: TGTGCCAGCAGTACCGAAACAGGGGGTGACTATGGCTACACCTTC

J gene: TRBJ2-1
V gene: TRBV6-5
D gene: TRBD2
CDR3 protein: CASKILADYNEQFF
CDR3 DNA: TGTGCCTCAAAAATACTAGCGGACTACAATGAGCAGTTCTTC

J gene: TRBJ2-1
V gene: TRBV7-6
D gene: TRBD2
CDR3 protein: CASSSGTSGGSYNEQFF
CDR3 DNA: TGTGCCAGCAGCTCAGGGACTAGCGGGGGCTCTTACAATGAGCAGTTCTTC

J gene: TRBJ1-1
V gene: TRBV2
D gene: TRBD1
CDR3 protein: CASSERQGSTEAFF
CDR3 DNA: TGTGCCAGCAGTGAAAGACAGGGGAGCACTGAAGCTTTCTTT

J gene: TRBJ2-2
V gene: TRBV2
D gene: -
CDR3 protein: CASSESRFPGELFF
CDR3 DNA: TGTGCCAGCAGTGAAAGTAGATTCCCCGGGGAGCTGTTTTTT

J gene: TRBJ2-1
V gene: TRBV7-9
D gene: -
CDR3 protein: CASSSPGLGSEQFF
CDR3 DNA: TGTGCCAGCAGCTCACCGGGCCTAGGGTCTGAGCAGTTCTTC

J gene: TRBJ2-1
V gene: TRBV19
D gene: TRBD2
CDR3 protein: CASSIGLAGGRDVDEQFF
CDR3 DNA: TGTGCCAGTAGTATCGGACTAGCGGGGGGGCGCGATGTCGATGAGCAGTTCTTC

J gene: TRBJ2-7
V gene: TRBV7-8
D gene: -
CDR3 protein: CASSFPTGTYEQYF
CDR3 DNA: TGTGCCAGCAGCTTCCCGACAGGCACCTACGAGCAGTACTTC

J gene: TRBJ2-5
V gene: TRBV19
D gene: -
CDR3 protein: CASSMGSQETQYF
CDR3 DNA: TGTGCCAGTAGTATGGGCAGCCAAGAGACCCAGTACTTC

J gene: TRBJ2-3
V gene: TRBV5-6
D gene: TRBD1
CDR3 protein: CASSPRTGNTDTQYF
CDR3 DNA: TGTGCCAGCAGCCCACGGACAGGGAACACAGATACGCAGTATTTT

J gene: TRBJ2-5
V gene: TRBV7-9
D gene: TRBD2
CDR3 protein: CASSQLADQETQYF
CDR3 DNA: TGTGCCAGCAGCCAACTAGCGGACCAAGAGACCCAGTACTTC

J gene: TRBJ1-4
V gene: TRBV28
D gene: TRBD1
CDR3 protein: CASSYFQDRGEKLFF
CDR3 DNA: TGTGCCAGCAGTTATTTTCAGGACAGGGGTGAAAAACTGTTTTTT

J gene: TRBJ2-2
V gene: TRBV7-2
D gene: -
CDR3 protein: CASSFFTGELFF
CDR3 DNA: TGTGCCAGCAGCTTCTTTACCGGGGAGCTGTTTTTT

J gene: TRBJ1-1
V gene: TRBV4-3
D gene: -
CDR3 protein: CASSQRGSNTEAFF
CDR3 DNA: TGCGCCAGCAGCCAACGGGGCTCGAACACTGAAGCTTTCTTT

J gene: TRBJ1-2
V gene: TRBV5-1
D gene: -
CDR3 protein: CASSLVISKPLTENGYTF
CDR3 DNA: TGCGCCAGCAGCTTGGTAATCTCGAAACCATTGACCGAGAATGGCTACACCTTC

J gene: TRBJ1-1
V gene: TRBV11-3
D gene: -
CDR3 protein: CASSLARGRAFF
CDR3 DNA: TGTGCCAGCAGCTTAGCTAGGGGTCGCGCTTTCTTT

J gene: TRBJ2-2
V gene: TRBV6-5
D gene: TRBD2
CDR3 protein: CASSQRGGASRELFF
CDR3 DNA: TGTGCCAGCAGCCAACGGGGGGGGGCCTCCAGGGAGCTGTTTTTT

J gene: TRBJ1-1
V gene: TRBV7-9
D gene: -
CDR3 protein: CASSLDIGRAFF
CDR3 DNA: TGTGCCAGCAGCTTAGATATAGGACGAGCTTTCTTT